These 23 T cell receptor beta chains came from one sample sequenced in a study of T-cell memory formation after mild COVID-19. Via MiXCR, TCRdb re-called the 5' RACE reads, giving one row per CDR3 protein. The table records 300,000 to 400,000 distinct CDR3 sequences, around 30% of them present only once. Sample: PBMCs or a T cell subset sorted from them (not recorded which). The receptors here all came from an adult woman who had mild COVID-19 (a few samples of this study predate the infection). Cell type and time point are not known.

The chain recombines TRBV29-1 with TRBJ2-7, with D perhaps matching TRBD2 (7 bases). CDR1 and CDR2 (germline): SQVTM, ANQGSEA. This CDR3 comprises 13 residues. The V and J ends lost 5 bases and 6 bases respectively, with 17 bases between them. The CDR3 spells CSVLGGGPAEQYF. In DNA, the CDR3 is TGCAGCGTTTTAGGGGGAGGGCCCGCCGAGCAGTACTTC.

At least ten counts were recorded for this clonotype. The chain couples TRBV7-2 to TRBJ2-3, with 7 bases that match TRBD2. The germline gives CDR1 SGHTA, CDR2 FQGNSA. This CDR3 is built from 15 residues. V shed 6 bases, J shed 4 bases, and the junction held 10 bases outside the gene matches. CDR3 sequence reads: CASSTGGSFADTQYF. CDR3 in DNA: TGTGCCAGCAGTACTGGCGGGAGCTTTGCAGATACGCAGTATTTT.

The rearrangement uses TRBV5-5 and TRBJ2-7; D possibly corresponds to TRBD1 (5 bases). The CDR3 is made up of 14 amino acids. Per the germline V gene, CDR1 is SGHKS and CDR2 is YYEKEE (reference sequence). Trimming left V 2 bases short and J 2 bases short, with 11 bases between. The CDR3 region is CASSFRTNTYEQYF. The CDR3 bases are TGTGCCAGCAGCTTCAGGACAAATACCTACGAGCAGTACTTC.

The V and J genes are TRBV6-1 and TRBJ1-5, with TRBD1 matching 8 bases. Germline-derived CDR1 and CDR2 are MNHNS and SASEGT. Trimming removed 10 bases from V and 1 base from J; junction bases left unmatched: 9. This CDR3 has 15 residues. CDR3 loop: CATERTGGSNQPQHF. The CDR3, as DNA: TGTGCCACCGAAAGAACAGGGGGAAGCAATCAGCCCCAGCATTTT.

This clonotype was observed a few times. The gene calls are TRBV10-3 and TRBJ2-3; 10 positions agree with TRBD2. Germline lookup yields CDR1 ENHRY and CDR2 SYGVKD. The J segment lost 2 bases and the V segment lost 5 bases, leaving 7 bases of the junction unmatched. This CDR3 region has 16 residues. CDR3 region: CAISRVLAGSTDTQYF. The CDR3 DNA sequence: TGTGCCATCAGTCGAGTACTAGCGGGATCCACAGATACGCAGTATTTT.

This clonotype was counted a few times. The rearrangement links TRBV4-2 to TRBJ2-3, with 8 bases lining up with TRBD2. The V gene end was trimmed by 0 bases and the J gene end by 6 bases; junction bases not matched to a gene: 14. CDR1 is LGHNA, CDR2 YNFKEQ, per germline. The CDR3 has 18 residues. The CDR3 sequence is CASSQDRRRGASVDTQYF. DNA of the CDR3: TGTGCCAGCAGCCAAGATCGTAGGCGGGGGGCCTCCGTGGATACGCAGTATTTT.

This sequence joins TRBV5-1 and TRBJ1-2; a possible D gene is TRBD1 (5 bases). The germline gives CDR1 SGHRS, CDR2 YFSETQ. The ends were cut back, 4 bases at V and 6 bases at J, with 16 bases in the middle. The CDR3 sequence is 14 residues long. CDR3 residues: CASSGNRGADGYTF. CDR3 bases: TGCGCCAGCAGCGGGAATCGCGGGGCGGATGGCTACACCTTC.

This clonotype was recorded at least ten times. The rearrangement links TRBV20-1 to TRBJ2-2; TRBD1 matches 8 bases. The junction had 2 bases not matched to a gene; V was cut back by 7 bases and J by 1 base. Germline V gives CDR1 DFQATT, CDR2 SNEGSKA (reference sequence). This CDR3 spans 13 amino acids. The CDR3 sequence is CSGGTGNTGELFF. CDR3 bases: TGCAGTGGCGGGACAGGGAACACCGGGGAGCTGTTTTTT.

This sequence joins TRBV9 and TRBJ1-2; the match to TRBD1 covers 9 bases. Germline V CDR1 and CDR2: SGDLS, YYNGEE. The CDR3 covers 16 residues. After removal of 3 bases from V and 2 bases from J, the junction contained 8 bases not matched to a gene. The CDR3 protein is CASSAFVQGANYGYTF. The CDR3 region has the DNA TGTGCCAGCAGCGCCTTTGTACAGGGGGCGAACTATGGCTACACCTTC.

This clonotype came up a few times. The CDR3 here is CSVGRGSSLGETQYF. CDR3 nucleotides: TGCAGCGTTGGCAGGGGTTCATCTTTGGGGGAGACCCAGTACTTC. The chain links TRBV29-1 to TRBJ2-5; D may be TRBD1 (6 bases). The CDR3 is 15 residues long. With 4 bases removed from V and 5 bases from J, the gap between germline ends came to 20 bases. Germline lookup yields CDR1 SQVTM and CDR2 ANQGSEA. Combining the CDR3 with reference TRBV29-1 and TRBJ2-5 gives the whole variable domain SAVISQKPSRDICQRGTSLTIQCQVDSQVTMMFWYRQQPGQSLTLIATANQGSEATYESGFVIDKFPISRPNLTFSTLTVSNMSPEDSSIYLCSVGRGSSLGETQYFGPGTRLLVL.

The CDR3 loop is CASSFSLAPYGYTF. As DNA, the CDR3 is TGTGCCAGCAGTTTTTCCCTAGCCCCATATGGCTACACCTTC. The rearrangement uses TRBV12-3 or TRBV12-4 and TRBJ1-2; no reliable D call. This CDR3 is 14 amino acids long. Trimming pared 3 bases from V and 5 bases from J, leaving 13 bases between.

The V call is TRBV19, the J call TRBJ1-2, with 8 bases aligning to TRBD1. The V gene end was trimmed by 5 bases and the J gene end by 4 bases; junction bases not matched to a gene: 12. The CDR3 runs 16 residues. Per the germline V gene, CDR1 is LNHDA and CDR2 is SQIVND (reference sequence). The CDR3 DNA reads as TGTGCCAGTAGTGTTTCAGGGGGCGCAAATCGCTATGGCTACACCTTC. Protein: CASSVSGGANRYGYTF.

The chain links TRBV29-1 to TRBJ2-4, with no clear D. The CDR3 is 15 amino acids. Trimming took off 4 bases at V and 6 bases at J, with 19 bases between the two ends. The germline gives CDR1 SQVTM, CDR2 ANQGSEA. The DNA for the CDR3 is TGCAGCGTTGGGAGCAGGACCGAATCGCGAAACATTCAGTACTTC. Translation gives CSVGSRTESRNIQYF.

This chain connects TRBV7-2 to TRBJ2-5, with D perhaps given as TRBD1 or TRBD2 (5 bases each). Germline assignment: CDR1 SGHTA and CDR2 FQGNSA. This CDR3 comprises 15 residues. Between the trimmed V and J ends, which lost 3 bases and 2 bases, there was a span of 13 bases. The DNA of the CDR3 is TGTGCCAGCAGCTTTCAGAGGGGACCGCAAGAGACCCAGTACTTC. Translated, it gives CASSFQRGPQETQYF.

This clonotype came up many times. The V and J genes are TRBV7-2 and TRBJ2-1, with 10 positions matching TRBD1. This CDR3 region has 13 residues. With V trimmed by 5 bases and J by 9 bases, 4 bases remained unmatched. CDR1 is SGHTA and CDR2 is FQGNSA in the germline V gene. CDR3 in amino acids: CASSSRDRGEQFF. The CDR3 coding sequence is TGTGCCAGCAGCAGCCGGGACAGGGGTGAGCAGTTCTTC. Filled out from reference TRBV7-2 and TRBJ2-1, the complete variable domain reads GAGVSQSPSNKVTEKGKDVELRCDPISGHTALYWYRQSLGQGLEFLIYFQGNSAPDKSGLPSDRFSAERTGGSVSTLTIQRTQQEDSAVYLCASSSRDRGEQFFGPGTRLTVL.

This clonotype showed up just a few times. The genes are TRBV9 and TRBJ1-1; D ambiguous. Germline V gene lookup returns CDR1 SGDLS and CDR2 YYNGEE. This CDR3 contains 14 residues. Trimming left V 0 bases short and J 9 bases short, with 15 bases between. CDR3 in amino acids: CASSVAPDQTKAFF. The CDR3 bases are TGTGCCAGCAGCGTAGCTCCCGATCAGACTAAAGCTTTCTTT.

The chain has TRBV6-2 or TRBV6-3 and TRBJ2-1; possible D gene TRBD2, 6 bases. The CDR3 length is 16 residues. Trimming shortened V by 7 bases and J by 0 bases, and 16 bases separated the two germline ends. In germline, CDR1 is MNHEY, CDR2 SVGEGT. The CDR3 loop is CASTQRAGRSYNEQFF. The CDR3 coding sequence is TGTGCCAGCACCCAACGGGCGGGGCGCTCCTACAATGAGCAGTTCTTC.

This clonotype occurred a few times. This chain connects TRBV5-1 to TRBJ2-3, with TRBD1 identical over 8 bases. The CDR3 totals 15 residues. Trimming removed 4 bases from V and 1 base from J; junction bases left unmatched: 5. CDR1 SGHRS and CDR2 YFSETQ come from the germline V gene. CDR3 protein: CASSLGQGGTDTQYF. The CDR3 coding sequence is TGCGCCAGCAGCCTCGGACAGGGTGGCACAGATACGCAGTATTTT.

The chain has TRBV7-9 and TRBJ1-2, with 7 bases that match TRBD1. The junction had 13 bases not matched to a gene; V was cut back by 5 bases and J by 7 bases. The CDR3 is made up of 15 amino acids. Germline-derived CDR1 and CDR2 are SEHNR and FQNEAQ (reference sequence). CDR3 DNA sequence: TGTGCCAGCAGCCTAGTCCCGACAGGGTACGGTGGCTACACCTTC. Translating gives CASSLVPTGYGGYTF.

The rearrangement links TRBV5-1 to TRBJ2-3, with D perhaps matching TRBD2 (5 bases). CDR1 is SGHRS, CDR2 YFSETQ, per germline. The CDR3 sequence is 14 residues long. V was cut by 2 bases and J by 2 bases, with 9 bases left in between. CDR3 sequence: CASSFEGFTDTQYF. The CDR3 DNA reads TGCGCCAGCAGCTTCGAGGGATTCACAGATACGCAGTATTTT.

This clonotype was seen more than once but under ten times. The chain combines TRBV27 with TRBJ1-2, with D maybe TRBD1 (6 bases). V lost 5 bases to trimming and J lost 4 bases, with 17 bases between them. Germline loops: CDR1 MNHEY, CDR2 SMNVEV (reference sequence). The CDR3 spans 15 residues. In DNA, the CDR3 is TGTGCCAGCAGTCGCTCGTCAGGGGACCTCTATGGCTACACCTTC. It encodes CASSRSSGDLYGYTF.

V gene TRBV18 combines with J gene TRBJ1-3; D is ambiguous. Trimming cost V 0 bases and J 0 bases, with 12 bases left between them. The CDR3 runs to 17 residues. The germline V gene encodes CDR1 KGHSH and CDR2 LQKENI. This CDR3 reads CASSPPGGVGSGNTIYF. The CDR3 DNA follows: TGTGCCAGCTCACCACCCGGAGGCGTGGGCTCTGGAAACACCATATATTTT.

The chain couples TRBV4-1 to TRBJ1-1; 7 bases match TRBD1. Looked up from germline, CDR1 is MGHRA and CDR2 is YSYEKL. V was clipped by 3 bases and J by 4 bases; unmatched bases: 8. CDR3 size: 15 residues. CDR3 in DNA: TGCGCCAGCAGCCAGTCATTTAGGGGGCGCACTGAAGCTTTCTTT. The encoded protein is CASSQSFRGRTEAFF.